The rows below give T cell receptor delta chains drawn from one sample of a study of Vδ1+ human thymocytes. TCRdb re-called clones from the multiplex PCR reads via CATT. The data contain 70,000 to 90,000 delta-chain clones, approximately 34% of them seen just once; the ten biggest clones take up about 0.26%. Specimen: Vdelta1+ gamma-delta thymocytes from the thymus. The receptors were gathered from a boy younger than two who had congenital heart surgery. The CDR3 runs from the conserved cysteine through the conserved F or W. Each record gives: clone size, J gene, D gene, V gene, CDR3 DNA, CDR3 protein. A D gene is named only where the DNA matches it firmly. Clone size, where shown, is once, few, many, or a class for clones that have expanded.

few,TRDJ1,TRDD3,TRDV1,TGTGCTCTTGGGGAATCTCGTGGGTGGGGGATACAGGCCGATAAACTCATCTTT,CALGESRGWGIQADKLIF
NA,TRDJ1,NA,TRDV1,TGTGCTCTTGGGAGCCGACGGGGATTTCCGGGCACCGATAAACTCATCTTT,CALGSRRGFPGTDKLIF
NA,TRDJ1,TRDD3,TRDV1,TGTGCTCTTGGGGAAAAAGCTCCTACGCCTTGTACTGGGGGATACACCGATAAACTCATCTTT,CALGEKAPTPCTGGYTDKLIF
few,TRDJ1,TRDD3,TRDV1,TGTGCTCTTGGGGTTCCCTTCCTGCTGGGGGATACAAGTCATAAACTCATCTTT,CALGVPFLLGDTSHKLIF
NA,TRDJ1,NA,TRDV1,TGTGCTCTTGGGATTTTTTACACCGATAAACTCATCTTT,CALGIFYTDKLIF
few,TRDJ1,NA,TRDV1,TGTGCTCTTGGGGACGGCCCTCCTAGGTGGTATAACGATAAACTCATCTTT,CALGDGPPRWYNDKLIF
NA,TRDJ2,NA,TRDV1,TGTGCTCTTGGATCTGTTGAAGGACACGCACAACTCTTCTTT,CALGSVEGHAQLFF
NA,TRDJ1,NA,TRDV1,TGTGCTCTTGGGGAACTTCGTTTACTTCCCCGAGGGGAGATCGATAAACTCATCTTT,CALGELRLLPRGEIDKLIF
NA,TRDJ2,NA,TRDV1,TGTGCTCTTGGGGAACTTTCCCAACCCTCGGGGGGCAAGGCAGCACAACTCTTCTTT,CALGELSQPSGGKAAQLFF
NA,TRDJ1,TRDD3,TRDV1,TGTGCTCTTGGGGAACTGACCGGGTTGGGGGCTGGGGGATACGCCCATAAACTCATCTTT,CALGELTGLGAGGYAHKLIF
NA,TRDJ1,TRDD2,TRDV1,TGTGCTCTTGGGGAACCCCCCCAGTTCCTACGGGCCAGCGGGGGCCCACGTAGGGACACCGATAAACTCATCTTT,CALGEPPQFLRASGGPRRDTDKLIF
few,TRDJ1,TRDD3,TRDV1,TGTGCTCTTGGGGAGGCAACGTTTGGGGGATACCAGCACACCGATAAACTCATCTTT,CALGEATFGGYQHTDKLIF
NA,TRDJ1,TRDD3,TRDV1,TGTGCTCTTGGGGAGGGTCCCCCAGCCTCCGCCCCCCTCCTACTGGGGGTTACCGATAAACTCATCTTT,CALGEGPPASAPLLLGVTDKLIF
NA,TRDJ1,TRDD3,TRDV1,TGTGCTCTTGGGGAACGGCATGTGGGGGATAAATCCGATAAACTCATCTTT,CALGERHVGDKSDKLIF
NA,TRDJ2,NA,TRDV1,TGTGCTCTTGGGGAACCCCTCCCCGCCAGTAGGACAGCACAACTCTTCTTT,CALGEPLPASRTAQLFF
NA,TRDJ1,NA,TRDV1,TGTGCTCTTGGGGAACCGTCAATGCTGCCCCTAAAGGAGTTGCGTACCGATAAACTCATCTTT,CALGEPSMLPLKELRTDKLIF
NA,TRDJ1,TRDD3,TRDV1,TGTGCTCTTGGGGAGCTACAGATGCACTGGGAACTGGGGGATCCGTACACCGATAAACTCATCTTT,CALGELQMHWELGDPYTDKLIF
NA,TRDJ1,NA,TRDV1,TGTGCTCTTGGGGAACTAGTTTTCGTACCGGGAGCCGATAAACTCATCTTT,CALGELVFVPGADKLIF
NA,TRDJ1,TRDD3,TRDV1,TGTGCTCTTGGGGAACCCGGAGTGGGGGATAGGCCCGATAAACTCATCTTT,CALGEPGVGDRPDKLIF
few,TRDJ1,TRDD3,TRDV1,TGTGCTCTTGGGACTCTCGTACTGGGGGACTGCACCGACAAACTCATCTTT,CALGTLVLGDCTDKLIF
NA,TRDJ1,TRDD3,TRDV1,TGTGCTCTTGGGGAATTCAGTAGGGGCCGGATACGGTACACCGATAAACTCATCTTT,CALGEFSRGRIRYTDKLIF
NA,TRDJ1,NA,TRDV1,TGTGCTCTTGGGGACCCCGTCCCCTTCCTGCGGGTGGGGATCACCGATAAACTCATCTTT,CALGDPVPFLRVGITDKLIF
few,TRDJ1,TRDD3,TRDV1,TGTGCTCTTGGGGAACCTCTACTAAACTGGGGGACACCGTACACCGATAAACTCATCTTT,CALGEPLLNWGTPYTDKLIF
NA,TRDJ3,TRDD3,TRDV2,TGTGCCTGTGTTTCCGGGGGATACGCGACCTGGGACACCCGACAAATGTTTTTC,CACVSGGYATWDTRQMFF
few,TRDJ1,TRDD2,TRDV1,TGTGCTCTTGGGGAACCACGATTCCTTCCTACGGTGGGGGACACCGATAAACTCATCTTT,CALGEPRFLPTVGDTDKLIF
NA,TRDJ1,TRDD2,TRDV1,TGTGCTCTTGGGGGAACCTTCCTTAACACTGATAAACTCATCTTT,CALGGTFLNTDKLIF
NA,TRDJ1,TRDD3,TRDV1,TGTGCTCTTGGGGAACCGCCTCACCGCTTCCCTCCGTTTACTGGGGGATACGCGGTTCTCGATAAACTCATCTTT,CALGEPPHRFPPFTGGYAVLDKLIF
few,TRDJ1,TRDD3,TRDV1,TGTGCTCTTGGGGAACGGGTCGCTGGGGGAGGATTGGGCCCTTACACCGATAAACTCATCTTT,CALGERVAGGGLGPYTDKLIF
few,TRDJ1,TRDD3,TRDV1,TGTGCTCTTGTAGGTCTGGGGGCTTCGTACACCGATAAACTCATCTTT,CALVGLGASYTDKLIF
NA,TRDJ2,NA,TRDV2,TGTGCCACTTCTAGGACACTGGTACCCGCTTTGACAGCACAACTCTTCTTT,CATSRTLVPALTAQLFF
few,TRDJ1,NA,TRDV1,TGTGCTCTTGGGGATCCCGCCCTTCCTCCAGTACTGGGGACCCCCACCGATAAACTCATCTTT,CALGDPALPPVLGTPTDKLIF
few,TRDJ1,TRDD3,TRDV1,TGTGCTCTTGGGGCCACCAGTGGTGGGGGATACGCGGCCGATAAACTCATCTTT,CALGATSGGGYAADKLIF
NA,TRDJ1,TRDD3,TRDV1,TGTGCTCTTGGGAACCTAGTAGTGGGACAGCCTTCCCACTGGGGGAAGTACACCGATAAACTCATCTTT,CALGNLVVGQPSHWGKYTDKLIF
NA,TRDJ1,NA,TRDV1,TGTGCTCTTGGGGAAGGGCCAGGTAAGTGGGGGCTATACACCGATAAACTCATCTTT,CALGEGPGKWGLYTDKLIF
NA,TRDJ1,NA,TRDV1,TGTGCTCTTGGGGAACTTAGGTACTTCCTCCATAATACGGGGGGTAAACTCATCTTT,CALGELRYFLHNTGGKLIF
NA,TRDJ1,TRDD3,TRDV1,TGTGCTCTTGGGCCTAAACGGAGCCTGCACCTAGGTACTGGGGGATACAGAGGGCCCGATAAACTCATCTTT,CALGPKRSLHLGTGGYRGPDKLIF
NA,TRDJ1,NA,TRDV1,TGTGCTCTTGGGGAAAAATTAAGGGTAGATGGGTACACCGATAAACTCATCTTT,CALGEKLRVDGYTDKLIF
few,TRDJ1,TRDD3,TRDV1,TGTGCTCTTGGGGAACGAGCCTTCTGGGGGATAACGGCCGATAAACTCATCTTT,CALGERAFWGITADKLIF
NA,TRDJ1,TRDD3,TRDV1,TGTGCTCTTGGGGAACTTTCCTTGGCTACCGTAACTGGGGGATACACCGATAAACTCATCTTT,CALGELSLATVTGGYTDKLIF
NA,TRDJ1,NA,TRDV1,TGTGCTCTTGGGGAAGCCTTCCCCCTGTACACCGATAAACTCATCTTT,CALGEAFPLYTDKLIF
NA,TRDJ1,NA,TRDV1,TGTGCTCTTGGGGATCGCCCCCTTCCTTGGTGGGGGATTATAACCGATAAACTCATCTTT,CALGDRPLPWWGIITDKLIF
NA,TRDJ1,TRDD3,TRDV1,TGTGCTCTTGGGGAATCCCATAACTACGGGGGATTCTACACCGATAAACTCATCTTT,CALGESHNYGGFYTDKLIF
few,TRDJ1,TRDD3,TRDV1,TGTGCTCTTGGGGACCACTACAACTGGGGGATGCAAAAAGGCGAACTCATCTTT,CALGDHYNWGMQKGELIF
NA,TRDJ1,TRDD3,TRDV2,TGTGCCTGTGACACCGAGTACTGGGGGACACCGTACGTCCCGTACACCGATAAACTCATCTTT,CACDTEYWGTPYVPYTDKLIF
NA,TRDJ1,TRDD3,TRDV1,TGTGCTCTTGGGGAACCCAACCCGACTGGGGGATACGAACGACACCTTTACACCGATAAACTCATCTTT,CALGEPNPTGGYERHLYTDKLIF
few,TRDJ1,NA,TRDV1,TGTGCTCTTGGGAAAGTCACCCCTTCCTATTCCGTACTGGGGGGGTGGACCGATAAACTCATCTTT,CALGKVTPSYSVLGGWTDKLIF
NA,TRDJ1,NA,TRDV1,TGTGCTCTTGGGCCTCTCAAACCCGGGGACAACACCGATAAACTCATCTTT,CALGPLKPGDNTDKLIF
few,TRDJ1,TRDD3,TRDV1,TGTGCTCTTGGGGAACCTTTGTTGTACTGGGGTCGAGAGTGCGCCGATAAACTCATCTTT,CALGEPLLYWGRECADKLIF